This T cell receptor beta chain was documented in a study of stem cell transplantation in POMP-related autoinflammatory disease. This table comes from immunoSEQ multiplex PCR, and its TCRdb copy is limited to in-frame clones, with some not included. The data hold 9,000 to 10,000 clones, with roughly 77% observed a single time. Trimming took 5 bases from V and 5 from J; bases not matched to a gene: 5. The CDR3 sequence is 13 residues long. Germline lookup yields CDR1 KGHSH and CDR2 LQKENI. The study's findings and limits: In patients with PRAID, every analyzed T-cell subset tended to show lower diversity and higher clonality.

Comment on this clone: Its antigen is unidentified.

The clonotype was recovered from a human patient with POMP-related autoinflammation and immune dysregulation (PRAID). Certain T cells may be donor cells from the graft. The specimen was CD4+ T cells from PBMCs, collected after stem cell transplantation. The chain employs TRBV18 and TRBJ1-1; 7 bases are shared with TRBD1. The chain's CDR3 is CASSIGTVTEAFF. CDR3 bases: TGTGCCAGCTCAATTGGGACAGTGACTGAAGCTTTCTTT.